This T cell receptor (beta chain) originates from a study of T cell repertoires in cytomegalovirus infection (dated by TCRdb to between 2017 and 2020). General notes on the study: Because public TCR beta signatures pointed to carriage of CMV infection together with the matching HLA type, the HLA type of each donor mattered for the analysis. General study outcomes and caveats: The ex vivo response was dominated by HLA-C-restricted CMV-specific TCR beta clonotypes, which also provided the single most frequent clonotype in two of eight donors. Cumulative frequency of public TCR beta family members discriminated carriers of CMV infection plus the relevant HLA type in this cohort and an independent 352-donor cohort.

CDR3 length: 13 amino acids, cysteine to phenylalanine. Only the CDR3 DNA stays, 39 bases, in frame from base 1. The germline V gene (reference sequence) provides CDR1 GTSNPN and CDR2 SVGIG. The trim is 3 bases for V and 3 bases for J, with a gap of 9 bases between the germline ends. The instrument was an Illumina HiSeq 1500. Using fastp at Q25 and MiXCR, TCRdb reprocessed the public reads and kept productive beta chains. Entries that share a CDR3 protein sequence are merged under the most common genes and DNA. The sample contains approximately 500,000 distinct CDR3 sequences, over 9% of them found a single time. Together, the top ten hold roughly 10% of the sample. This clonotype was detected only a few times. Its antigen is unknown. No base quality information exists; no much larger clone differs at one position.

The rearrangement joined TRBV30 to TRBJ2-1, with no confidently assigned D gene. Sample: PBMCs. This sequence was found in a human donor in good health (CMV status not recorded). Some clones in this sample may be carry-over from other donors' samples. DNA sequence: TGTGCCTGGAGAGGTAATTTCTACAATGAGCAGTTCTTC. Translated, this gives CAWRGNFYNEQFF.